Listed here is a single T cell receptor beta chain. In the authors' workflow: Estimates of nucleated cell counts were drawn from the amplification of reference gene primers. Method: immunoSEQ multiplex PCR; TCRdb's copy keeps in-frame clones and lacks some. V, J and clone size derive from that table, while D and trimming were established from the DNA sequence. Counted here are 90,000 or so clones, roughly 87% occurring once; the ten biggest clones make up 5% to 7%. This specimen belongs to a study of blood T cell repertoires in COVID-19. Study information: Acute and convalescent COVID-19 samples came from the United States, Italy and Spain.

V dropped 4 bases and J dropped 8 bases, with 15 bases sitting between them. Looked up from germline, CDR1 is SGHNT and CDR2 is YYREEE (reference sequence). The CDR3 is made up of 13 amino acids. The clonotype comes from a man younger than 30 with COVID-19, enrolled during active disease. This sequence joins TRBV5-4 and TRBJ1-2; TRBD1 might be the D (5 bases). Sequenced sample: peripheral blood. In nucleotides, the CDR3 is TGTGCCAGCAGCGGTGTGGGGCGAGGAGGCTACACCTTC. Translating it yields CASSGVGRGGYTF.